This T cell receptor beta chain was documented in a study of T cells after posttransplantation cyclophosphamide. Study observations and caveats: TRB overlap between skin or GI tissue T cells and blood was limited. Donor-recipient repertoire similarity was low at 1-2 months, rising over year one. Recipient CMV seropositivity and CMV reactivation strongly tracked TRB clonality.

This clone was seen a few times. Its antigen is unidentified. Sequencing was performed with immunoSEQ multiplex PCR; in TCRdb, only in-frame clones are kept and a portion is missing. The table lists 16,000 or so clones, roughly 93% of them singletons. The CDR3 is 14 amino acids. Trimming cost V 6 bases and J 5 bases; bases outside gene matches: 8. The V gene's germline CDR1 is SQVTM and CDR2 ANQGSEA. Busulfan-fludarabine conditioning, marrow transplant, and cyclophosphamide on days +3 and +4 were administered. V gene TRBV29-1 combines with J gene TRBJ2-7; 12 nucleotides align to TRBD1. The sequence was obtained from a male patient aged 55 to 69 who received an allogeneic stem cell transplant from a related donor and was CMV-positive. A subset of T cells may come from the graft donor. The material was CD4+ T cells sorted from blood, obtained after allogeneic stem cell transplant with posttransplant cyclophosphamide. This chain's CDR3 is CSVTTGTGGDEQYF. For the CDR3, the DNA is TGCAGCGTCACAACAGGGACAGGGGGCGACGAGCAGTACTTC.